This T cell receptor beta chain was captured in a study of blood T cell repertoires in COVID-19. Turning to the study itself: Collection of acute and convalescent COVID-19 samples took place in the United States, Italy and Spain. PBMCs, B-cell-depleted T cells, or T cells provided the cDNA or gDNA that made up the material.

The CDR3 consists of 13 residues. CDR1 and CDR2 (germline): SGHTA, FQGNSA. Trimming took off 5 bases at V and 7 bases at J, with 9 bases between the two ends. Source study methods: Quantification of nucleated cells was approximated via reference gene primer amplification. Repertoires were generated with immunoSEQ multiplex PCR, while TCRdb's copy carries only in-frame clones and drops some. V and J calls and clone size are copied from that table; D and trimming were computed from the DNA. The sample consists of about 130,000 clones, under 90% of them appearing once. J is TRBJ1-6 and V is TRBV7-2, with D perhaps matching TRBD1 (5 bases). The receptor was derived from a woman aged 60-75 years with acute or convalescent COVID-19. The sample comprised peripheral blood. DNA for the CDR3: TGTGCCAGCAGCGTGGCAGGGAATTCACCCCTCCACTTT. This encodes CASSVAGNSPLHF. The full variable domain, rest sourced from reference TRBV7-2 and TRBJ1-6, is GAGVSQSPSNKVTEKGKDVELRCDPISGHTALYWYRQSLGQGLEFLIYFQGNSAPDKSGLPSDRFSAERTGGSVSTLTIQRTQQEDSAVYLCASSVAGNSPLHFGNGTRLTVT.